Listed below are T cell receptor beta chains from one sample, sequenced in a study of shared clonotypes between healthy human individuals. Libraries were prepared by immunoSEQ multiplex PCR; TCRdb keeps only in-frame clonotypes and omits some of them. The table lists approximately 2,000,000 clones, under 95% of them singletons, with around 0.38% in the top ten. Material: naive CD4+ T cells from PBMCs. These receptors all come from a man aged 18-30 years in good health. Some clones in this sample may be carry-over from other donors' samples. Both conserved end residues are part of each CDR3. A D gene is named only where the DNA matches it firmly. A clone size is listed for some rows: how often the clone was seen (once, few, many), or a class if it is expanded.

j_call	clone_size	d_call	v_call	cdr3_nt	cdr3_aa
TRBJ2-5	NA	NA	TRBV5-1	TGCGCCAGCACGTTGGGTTCGACCAGGGGAGGAGAAGAGACCCAGTACTTC	CASTLGSTRGGEETQYF
TRBJ1-2	NA	NA	TRBV7-2	TGTGCCAGCAGCTTAGGCCCAGTCCCTAACTATGGCTACACCTTC	CASSLGPVPNYGYTF
TRBJ2-2	NA	TRBD2	TRBV6-1	TGTGCCAGCAGGGGGGGGACTAGCGGCACCGGGGAGCTGTTTTTT	CASRGGTSGTGELFF
TRBJ2-7	NA	TRBD2	TRBV6-5	TGTGCCAGCAGCCGTACTAGCGGAGGGGTCTACGAGCAGTACTTC	CASSRTSGGVYEQYF
TRBJ1-1	few	NA	TRBV5-1	TGCGCCAGCAGCTTGGCCGCGGGCACTGAAGCTTTCTTT	CASSLAAGTEAFF
TRBJ1-5	NA	TRBD1	TRBV5-5	TGTGCCAGCAGCTGGGGGCCACAGGGGACTCAGCCCCAGCATTTT	CASSWGPQGTQPQHF
TRBJ1-1	once	NA	TRBV28	TGTGCCAGCAGTTTAGGGGGCCACAAGGAAGCTTTCTTT	CASSLGGHKEAFF
TRBJ1-1	NA	NA	TRBV5-1	TGCGCCAGCAGCCAACCCGGTTTTCAGAACACTGAAGCTTTCTTT	CASSQPGFQNTEAFF
TRBJ1-4	NA	TRBD1	TRBV6-1	TGTGCCAGCAACCCGACAGGGGGCCTCCGGAAACTGTTTTTT	CASNPTGGLRKLFF
TRBJ2-7	NA	NA	TRBV28	TGTGCCAGCAGTTTTGGTCGGGGGTTTTCCTACGAGCAGTACTTC	CASSFGRGFSYEQYF
TRBJ1-1	NA	NA	TRBV5-1	TGCGCCAGCAGCTTGGGCCGGGGTGGCACTGAAGCTTTCTTT	CASSLGRGGTEAFF
TRBJ2-4	NA	NA	TRBV7-3	TGTGCCAGCAGCTTAACGCGAGGGAACATTCAGTACTTC	CASSLTRGNIQYF
TRBJ1-2	NA	NA	TRBV11-2	TGTGCCAGCAGCTTAGGCAGAACCGTTAACTATGGCTACACCTTC	CASSLGRTVNYGYTF
TRBJ2-3	once	NA	TRBV5-8	TGTGCCAGCAGCAAGGGACTCCTAAGCACAGATACGCAGTATTTT	CASSKGLLSTDTQYF
TRBJ2-3	once	NA	TRBV4-3	TGCGCCAGCAGCCAAGGGCAGGGGAGGACAGATACGCAGTATTTT	CASSQGQGRTDTQYF
TRBJ2-5	NA	NA	TRBV7-2	TGTGCCAGCAGCTTAATCCGGGAGACCCAGTACTTC	CASSLIRETQYF
TRBJ2-5	NA	NA	TRBV5-1	TGCGCCAGCAGCCCCGGGACGGTCCAGGGGACCCAGTACTTC	CASSPGTVQGTQYF
TRBJ1-5	NA	TRBD1	TRBV30	TGTGCCTGGAGTATCCAGACAGGGAGGGCCCGCAATCAGCCCCAGCATTTT	CAWSIQTGRARNQPQHF
TRBJ2-3	NA	NA	TRBV28	TGTGCCAGCAGTTCCCCAGGGCAGGGCCCTAGCACAGATACGCAGTATTTT	CASSSPGQGPSTDTQYF
TRBJ1-1	once	NA	TRBV4-2	TGTGCCAGCAGCCACGGGGGGGTTAGGGACACTGAAGCTTTCTTT	CASSHGGVRDTEAFF
TRBJ2-7	NA	NA	TRBV9	TGTGCCAGCAGCCCCGAGGGGGGGGCAAAAACCTACGAGCAGTACTTC	CASSPEGGAKTYEQYF
TRBJ2-3	NA	TRBD2	TRBV18	TGTGCCAGCTCACCCCGTCTAGCGGGAGGTTCGGATACGCAGTATTTT	CASSPRLAGGSDTQYF
TRBJ2-2	NA	NA	TRBV6-5	TGTGCCAGCAATTGGGGAGAAGGGCGTGTCGGGGAGCTGTTTTTT	CASNWGEGRVGELFF
TRBJ2-6	NA	NA	TRBV2	TGTGCCAGCAGCTATGGGGCCAACGTCCTGACTTTC	CASSYGANVLTF
TRBJ2-7	few	NA	TRBV6-1	TGTGCCAGCAGTGAACAGGTCTCCTACGAGCAGTACTTC	CASSEQVSYEQYF
TRBJ2-2	NA	TRBD2	TRBV2	TGTGCCAGCAGTGAGGGGACTAGCGGTAACACCGGGGAGCTGTTTTTT	CASSEGTSGNTGELFF
TRBJ1-5	NA	TRBD1	TRBV7-2	TGTGCCAGCAGTTGGGACAGGGACAATCAGCCCCAGCATTTT	CASSWDRDNQPQHF
TRBJ2-1	once	TRBD2	TRBV7-9	TGTGCCAGCAGCTTAGCTAGCGGGAGGTTCCATGAGCAGTTCTTC	CASSLASGRFHEQFF
TRBJ1-6	NA	NA	TRBV7-9	TGTGCCAGCAGCTTAGGGGCGGGGATGGCACCCCTCCACTTT	CASSLGAGMAPLHF
TRBJ2-1	NA	NA	TRBV15	TGTGCCACCAGCAGAGTCCAAATGGACCGATACAATGAGCAGTTCTTC	CATSRVQMDRYNEQFF
TRBJ2-2	NA	NA	TRBV18	TGTGCCAGCTCCGAGACTTACGGGACTCACACCGGGGAGCTGTTTTTT	CASSETYGTHTGELFF
TRBJ2-7	NA	NA	TRBV28	TGTGCCAGCAGTTTAACAGGGCCGACCTACGAGCAGTACTTC	CASSLTGPTYEQYF
TRBJ2-5	NA	TRBD1	TRBV6-5	TGTGCCAGCAGGCCGGGACAGTGGGACCGGCCCAGTTACTTC	CASRPGQWDRPSYF
TRBJ1-2	NA	NA	TRBV2	TGTGCCAGCAGTCAGGCCCCGACGGCGTTAGGCTACACCTTC	CASSQAPTALGYTF
TRBJ2-2	NA	NA	TRBV9	TGTGCCAGCAGCGTCTTCGTGGGCTTAAACACCGGGGAGCTGTTTTTT	CASSVFVGLNTGELFF
TRBJ2-7	NA	NA	TRBV6-6	TGTGCCAGCAGTTACTCCGGACAGGGAGGGTCCTACGAGCAGTACTTC	CASSYSGQGGSYEQYF
TRBJ1-2	NA	NA	TRBV15	TGTGCCACCAGACAGGACTATGGCTACACCTTC	CATRQDYGYTF
TRBJ2-2	once	TRBD2	TRBV11-3	TGTGCCAGCAGCCCCACTAGCGGGAGTTTGGCCGGGGAGCTGTTTTTT	CASSPTSGSLAGELFF
TRBJ2-1	once	TRBD2	TRBV7-3	TGTGCCAGCAGCTTGGATTTAGCCCGCACGGGAGGTGAGCAGTTCTTC	CASSLDLARTGGEQFF
TRBJ1-5	NA	TRBD1	TRBV19	TGTGCCAGTGCCGACAGGGCTCAGCCCCAGCATTTT	CASADRAQPQHF
TRBJ1-3	NA	NA	TRBV9	TGTGCCAGCAGCGTAGACGTGGGATACAGAAACACCATATATTTT	CASSVDVGYRNTIYF
TRBJ2-2	NA	NA	TRBV6-5	TGTGCCAGCATCGCGGGAAAACCGACCGGGGAGCTGTTTTTT	CASIAGKPTGELFF
TRBJ2-1	once	TRBD2	TRBV7-9	TGTGCCAGCAGCTTAGTAGCGGGCTACTCCTACAATGAGCAGTTCTTC	CASSLVAGYSYNEQFF
TRBJ2-1	NA	NA	TRBV5-1	TGCGCCAGCAGCTTGGGCCTCAACAATGAGCAGTTCTTC	CASSLGLNNEQFF
TRBJ2-1	NA	TRBD2	TRBV5-1	TGCGCCAGCAGCTTGGGGGCGGGAGGGCTCTACAATGAGCAGTTCTTC	CASSLGAGGLYNEQFF
TRBJ2-1	NA	TRBD2	TRBV25-1	TGTGCCAGCAGTATACAGCGGGAGAGGGATGAGCAGTTCTTC	CASSIQRERDEQFF
TRBJ2-1	NA	NA	TRBV5-1	TGCGCCAGCAGCTTGTGGGGAAACAATGAGCAGTTCTTC	CASSLWGNNEQFF
TRBJ1-2	NA	NA	TRBV19	TGTGCCAGTAGTCGAGGGGACTTAAACTATGGCTACACCTTC	CASSRGDLNYGYTF